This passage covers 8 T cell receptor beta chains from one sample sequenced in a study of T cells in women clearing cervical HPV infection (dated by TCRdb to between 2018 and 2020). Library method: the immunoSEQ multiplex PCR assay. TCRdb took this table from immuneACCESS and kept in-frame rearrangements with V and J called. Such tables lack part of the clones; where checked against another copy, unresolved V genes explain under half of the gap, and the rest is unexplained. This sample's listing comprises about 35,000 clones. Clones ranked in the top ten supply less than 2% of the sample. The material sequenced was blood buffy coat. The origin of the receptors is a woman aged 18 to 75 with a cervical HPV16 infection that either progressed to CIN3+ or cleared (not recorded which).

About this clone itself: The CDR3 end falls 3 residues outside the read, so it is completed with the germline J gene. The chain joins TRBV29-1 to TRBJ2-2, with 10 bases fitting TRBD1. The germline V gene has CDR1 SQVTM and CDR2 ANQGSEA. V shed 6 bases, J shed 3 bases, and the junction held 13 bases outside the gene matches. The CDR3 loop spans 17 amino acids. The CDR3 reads CSVRDRGQGTYTGELFF. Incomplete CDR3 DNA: TGCAGCGTCCGGGACAGGGGACAGGGGACTTACACCGGGGAG.

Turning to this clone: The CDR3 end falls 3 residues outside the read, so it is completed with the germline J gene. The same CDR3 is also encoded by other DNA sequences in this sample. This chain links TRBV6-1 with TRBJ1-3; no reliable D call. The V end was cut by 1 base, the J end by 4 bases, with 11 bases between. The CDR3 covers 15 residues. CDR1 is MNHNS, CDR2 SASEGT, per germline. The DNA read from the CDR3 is TGTGCCAGCAGTGAAGATAGGGCAGCCGGAAACACC. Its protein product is CASSEDRAAGNT. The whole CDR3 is CASSEDRAAGNTIYF.

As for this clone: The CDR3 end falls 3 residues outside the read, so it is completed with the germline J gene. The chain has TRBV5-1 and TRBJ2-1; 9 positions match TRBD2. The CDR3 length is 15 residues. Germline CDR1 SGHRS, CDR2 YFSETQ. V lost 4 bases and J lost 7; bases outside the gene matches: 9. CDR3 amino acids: CASSLGAGGLNEQFF. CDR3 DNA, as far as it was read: TGCGCCAGCAGCCTGGGTGCGGGGGGGCTGAATGAG.

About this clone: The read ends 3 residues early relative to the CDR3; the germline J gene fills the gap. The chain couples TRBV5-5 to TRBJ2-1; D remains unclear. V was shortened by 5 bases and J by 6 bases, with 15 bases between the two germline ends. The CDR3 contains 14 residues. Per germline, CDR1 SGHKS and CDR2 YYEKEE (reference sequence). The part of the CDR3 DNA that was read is TGTGCCAGCAGTTTAAGCCAGGCAGTCAATGAG. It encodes CASSLSQAVNE. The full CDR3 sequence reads CASSLSQAVNEQFF.

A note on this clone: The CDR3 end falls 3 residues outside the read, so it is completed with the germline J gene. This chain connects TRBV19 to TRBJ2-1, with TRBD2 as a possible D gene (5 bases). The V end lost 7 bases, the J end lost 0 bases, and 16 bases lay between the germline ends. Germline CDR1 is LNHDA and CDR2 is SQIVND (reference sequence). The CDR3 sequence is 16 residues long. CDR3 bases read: TGTGCCAGTATGGCCTCTAAAGCGGACTCCTACAATGAG. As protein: CASMASKADSYNE. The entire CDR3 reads CASMASKADSYNEQFF.

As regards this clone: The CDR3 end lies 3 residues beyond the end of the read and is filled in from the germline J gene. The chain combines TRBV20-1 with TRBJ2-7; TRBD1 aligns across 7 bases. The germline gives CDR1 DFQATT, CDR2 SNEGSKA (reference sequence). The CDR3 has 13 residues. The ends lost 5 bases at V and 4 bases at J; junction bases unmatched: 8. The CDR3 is CSAFRQGLYEQYF. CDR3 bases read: TGCAGTGCTTTCCGACAGGGATTGTACGAG.

CDR3 DNA, as far as it was read: TGTGCCAGCTCACCCCCCGGGACTAGCGGTTTATACACAGATACC. Encoded protein: CASSPPGTSGLYTDT. The whole CDR3 protein is CASSPPGTSGLYTDTYTF. This chain links TRBV18 with TRBJ1-2; weak D call: TRBD1 (5 bases). The CDR3 end falls 3 residues outside the read, so it is completed with the germline J gene. The CDR3 extends over 18 amino acids. The germline CDR1 and CDR2 sequences are KGHSH and LQKENI.

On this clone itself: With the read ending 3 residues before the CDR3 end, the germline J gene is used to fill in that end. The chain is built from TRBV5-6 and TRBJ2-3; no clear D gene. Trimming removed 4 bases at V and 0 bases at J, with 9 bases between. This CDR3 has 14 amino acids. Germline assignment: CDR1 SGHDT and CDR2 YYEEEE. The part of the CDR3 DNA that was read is TGTGCCAGCAGCGTACTCGGGAGCACAGATACG. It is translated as CASSVLGSTDT. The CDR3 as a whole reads CASSVLGSTDTQYF.